Presented here are 10 T cell receptor beta chains from one specimen sequenced in a study of control samples from healthy donors and cancer patients (TCRdb year 2020). The library was built by means of the immunoSEQ multiplex PCR assay. The table comes from immuneACCESS by way of TCRdb, which keeps in-frame sequences with V and J called. Part of the clones is missing from these tables; in studies checked, under half for an unresolved V gene and the rest for unknown reasons. Within this sample are tens of thousands of clones, with 70% to 80% of them counted one time only. Jointly, the top ten make up approximately 22% of the sample. Sequencing was done on a sample of PBMCs. The receptors derive from a man aged 55-75 years with head and neck cancer.

This sequence joins TRBV6-5 and TRBJ2-5; D remains ambiguous. Germline CDR1 MNHEY, CDR2 SVGAGI. Trimming took off 3 bases at V and 2 bases at J, with 7 bases between the two ends. This CDR3 contains 13 residues. For the CDR3, the DNA is TGTGCCAGCAGTTATCAAGAACAAGAGACCCAGTACTTC. Translation gives CASSYQEQETQYF.

This sequence joins TRBV28 and TRBJ2-2; no reliable D call. The germline V gene has CDR1 MDHEN and CDR2 SYDVKM. The CDR3 extends over 13 amino acids. V shed 5 bases and J shed 1 base, with 5 bases lying between them. CDR3 loop: CASSGRNTGELFF. In DNA form, the CDR3 reads TGTGCCAGCAGTGGCAGGAACACCGGGGAGCTGTTTTTT.

A single count supports this clone. This chain connects TRBV5-1 to TRBJ2-7; no firm D call. Trimming shortened V by 0 bases and J by 4 bases, and 2 bases separated the two germline ends. The germline gives CDR1 SGHRS, CDR2 YFSETQ. This CDR3 region has 11 residues. CDR3: CASSLDYEQYF. DNA for the CDR3: TGCGCCAGCAGCTTGGATTACGAGCAGTACTTC.

J is TRBJ1-1 and V is TRBV27; possible D gene TRBD1, 5 bases. The CDR3 is 15 amino acids. CDR1 is MNHEY, CDR2 SMNVEV, per germline (reference sequence). The V and J ends lost 2 bases and 1 base respectively, with 11 bases between them. CDR3 in DNA: TGTGCCAGCAGTTTAAAAAGGGGTACGAACACTGAAGCTTTCTTT. Translated: CASSLKRGTNTEAFF.

The V call is TRBV28, the J call TRBJ1-4; 12 nucleotides align to TRBD1. Germline assignment: CDR1 MDHEN and CDR2 SYDVKM. The CDR3 is 19 residues long. V was pared by 2 bases and J by 7 bases, with 14 bases of the junction left unmatched. The CDR3 here is CASSLRQRGQGARGEKLFF. CDR3 nucleotides: TGTGCCAGCAGTTTAAGGCAGCGGGGACAGGGGGCGCGTGGTGAAAAACTGTTTTTT. Full variable domain (remainder filled in from reference TRBV28 and TRBJ1-4): DVKVTQSSRYLVKRTGEKVFLECVQDMDHENMFWYRQDPGLGLRLIYFSYDVKMKEKGDIPEGYSVSREKKERFSLILESASTNQTSMYLCASSLRQRGQGARGEKLFFGSGTQLSVL.

This chain connects TRBV5-6 to TRBJ1-2; D uncertain. The CDR3 covers 13 residues. V shed 0 bases and J shed 5 bases, with 8 bases lying between them. Per the germline V gene, CDR1 is SGHDT and CDR2 is YYEEEE. The CDR3 nucleotides read TGTGCCAGCAGCTTGGGAGAAGCTTATGGCTACACCTTC. Protein sequence: CASSLGEAYGYTF.

As for this clone: The sample contains more than one DNA sequence encoding this CDR3. The chain's CDR3 is CASSPGAGRNEQYF. CDR3 bases: TGTGCCAGCTCACCAGGAGCGGGACGGAACGAGCAGTACTTC. The V gene is TRBV18, the J gene TRBJ2-7; 7 bases agree with TRBD2. CDR1 KGHSH and CDR2 LQKENI come from the germline V gene. J lost 5 bases, V lost 2 bases, and 6 bases had no gene match. This CDR3 contains 14 residues.

A word on this clone: Since no conserved phenylalanine or tryptophan closes the CDR3, a read error is the likely cause. J is TRBJ1-1 and V is TRBV5-5; 7 bases map to TRBD1. The CDR3 spans 15 residues. Trimming at V came to 3 bases and at J to 2 bases, leaving 7 bases not matched to a gene. The germline V gene encodes CDR1 SGHKS and CDR2 YYEKEE (reference sequence). CDR3 protein: CASSSTGITNTEAFL. CDR3 bases: TGTGCCAGCAGCTCGACAGGGATTACCAACACTGAAGCTTTCCTT.

This clone was found a few times. The genes are TRBV6-2 or TRBV6-3 and TRBJ2-7; TRBD2 matches 11 bases. This CDR3 has 15 residues. CDR1 and CDR2 from the germline V gene are MNHEY and SVGEGT. Losses at the gene ends were 4 bases for V and 3 bases for J; bases not matched to a gene: 5. CDR3 coding DNA: TGTGCCAGCAGTTCCATACTAGCGGGGGACTACGAGCAGTACTTC. It yields the protein CASSSILAGDYEQYF.

V is TRBV27 and J is TRBJ2-6; 8 bases fit TRBD1. The germline CDR1 and CDR2 sequences are MNHEY and SMNVEV (reference sequence). The CDR3 contains 18 residues. V trimming: 6 bases; J trimming: 0 bases; junction bases outside the gene matches: 10. Here the CDR3 DNA reads TGTGCCAGCAGGTCAGGGGGCTGGGTGGACTCTGGGGCCAACGTCCTGACTTTC. This encodes CASRSGGWVDSGANVLTF.